One T cell receptor beta chain is described in this entry. Which antigen it targets is not known. Within one base of it there is no much larger clone, and no base qualities were kept. The sample is drawn from a study of control samples from healthy donors and cancer patients (dated by TCRdb to the early 2020s). Via the germline V gene, CDR1 is SNHLY and CDR2 FYNNEI. The CDR3 numbers 15 residues from cysteine through phenylalanine. Only the CDR3 portion is preserved as DNA: 45 bases, with reading frame beginning at the first base. Trimming accounts for 6 bases at V and 2 bases at J, while the number of junction bases matched to no gene is 8. The library was generated by the immunoSEQ multiplex PCR assay. TCRdb re-hosts the immuneACCESS table, in-frame sequences only. Its copies lack some clones; in the studies checked, an unresolved V gene accounts for under half of them, and the cause for the rest is not known. The sample table records 120,000 or so clones; 90% to 95% of these occur just once. Approximately 1.7% of the sample comes from the top ten.

Sequencing was carried out using PBMCs. The sequence derives from a man in his forties or fifties with head and neck cancer. The chain employs TRBV2 and TRBJ2-3; TRBD1 matches 7 bases in the middle. The nucleotide sequence is TGTGCCAGCAGAAATCAGGGGGTCCCCACAGATACGCAGTATTTT. Protein translation: CASRNQGVPTDTQYF.